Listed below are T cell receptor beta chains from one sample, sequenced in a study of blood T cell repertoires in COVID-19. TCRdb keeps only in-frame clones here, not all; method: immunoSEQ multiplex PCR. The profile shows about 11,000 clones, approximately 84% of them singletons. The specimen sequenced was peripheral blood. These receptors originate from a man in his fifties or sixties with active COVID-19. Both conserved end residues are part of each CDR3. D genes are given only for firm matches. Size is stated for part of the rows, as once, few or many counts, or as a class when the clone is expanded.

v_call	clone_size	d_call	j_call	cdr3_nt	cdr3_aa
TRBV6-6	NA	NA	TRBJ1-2	TGTGCCAGCAGCGACGATGGGACTGCCGGCTACACCTTC	CASSDDGTAGYTF
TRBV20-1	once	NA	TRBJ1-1	TGCAGTGCTACTCCCGGGAACGGCGCTTTCTTT	CSATPGNGAFF
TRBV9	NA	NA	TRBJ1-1	TGTGCCAGCAGCGTAGGAGGGGAGGCTGAAGCTTTCTTT	CASSVGGEAEAFF
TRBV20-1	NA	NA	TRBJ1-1	TGCAGTGCTAGTCTCAAAGGGGACACTGAAGCTTTCTTT	CSASLKGDTEAFF
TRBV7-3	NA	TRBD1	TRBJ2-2	TGTGCCAGCACCGACCGGGACAGGGCCCAACCCAGCGAGACCGGGGAGCTGTTTTTT	CASTDRDRAQPSETGELFF
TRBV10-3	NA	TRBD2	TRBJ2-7	TGTGCCATCAGTGAGACACTAGCGGGAGGGGGCTACGAGCAGTACTTC	CAISETLAGGGYEQYF
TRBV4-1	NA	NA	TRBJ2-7	TGCGCCAGCAGCCAAGAGCGAGGACTATACGAGCAGTACTTC	CASSQERGLYEQYF
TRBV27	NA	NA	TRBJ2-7	TGTGCCAGCCAACCGTGGGCCTTGAGCTCCTACGAGCAGTACTTC	CASQPWALSSYEQYF
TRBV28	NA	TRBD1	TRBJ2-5	TGTGCCAGCAGACCCGACAGGGGTGAAGAGACCCAGTACTTC	CASRPDRGEETQYF
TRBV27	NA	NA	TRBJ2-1	TGTGCCAGCAGTTTAGTGGGAGGATCGAATGAGCAGTTCTTC	CASSLVGGSNEQFF
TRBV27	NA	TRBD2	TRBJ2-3	TGTGCCAGCAGGCGGGGACTAGCGTCTAGCACAGATACGCAGTATTTT	CASRRGLASSTDTQYF
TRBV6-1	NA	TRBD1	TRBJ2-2	TGTGCCAGCAGTGAAGGGGTGAGGGGGCTCGACACCGGGGAGCTGTTTTTT	CASSEGVRGLDTGELFF
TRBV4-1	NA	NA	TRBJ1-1	TGCGCCAGCCGTCACGACTCGATGAACACTGAAGCTTTCTTT	CASRHDSMNTEAFF
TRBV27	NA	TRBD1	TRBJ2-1	TGTGCCAGCAGTCCCTTGGACAGGGGGAATGAGCAGTTCTTC	CASSPLDRGNEQFF
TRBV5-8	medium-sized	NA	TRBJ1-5	TGTGCCAGCAGCTTACAGGGTTGGAGCAATCAGCCCCAGCATTTT	CASSLQGWSNQPQHF
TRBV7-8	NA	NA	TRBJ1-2	TGTGCCAGCAGCTCCCCCGGGAGGTACGACTATGGCTACACCTTC	CASSSPGRYDYGYTF